This T cell receptor beta chain came from a study of patients and donors after allogeneic stem cell transplantation. TCRdb itself ran the RT-PCR reads through MiXCR, one entry per CDR3 protein. The sample shows tens of thousands of distinct CDR3 sequences, approximately 12% of them seen only once. The V gene lost 3 bases and the J gene lost 7 bases, with 13 bases spanning the gap. Germline assignment: CDR1 MNHEY and CDR2 SVGAGI. The CDR3 loop spans 15 amino acids. The J gene is TRBJ1-6, the V gene TRBV6-5; D remains unclear. The source is a human donor who was either an allogeneic HSCT recipient or a stem cell or donor lymphocyte infusion donor (not recorded which). It is not recorded whose cells these are; they may come from a transplant donor. The source material was blood, either unsorted or a sorted T cell fraction (not recorded which). The chain's CDR3 is CASSYAPVGNSPLHF. The CDR3 coding sequence is TGTGCCAGCAGTTATGCGCCAGTCGGGAATTCACCCCTCCACTTT.